Listed below are T cell receptor beta chains from one sample, sequenced in a study of blood T cell repertoires in COVID-19. Sequencing used immunoSEQ multiplex PCR; TCRdb keeps in-frame clones, though not all of them. This sample has over 250,000 clones; around nine tenths occur once, and the top ten carry around 1.9%. Sequencing was done on a sample of PBMCs or T cells enriched from blood (not recorded which). These receptors originate from a woman aged 55-70 years who had recovered from COVID-19. Both conserved end residues are part of each CDR3. Fields, in order: J gene, V gene, D gene, clone size, CDR3 DNA, CDR3 protein. A D gene is named only where the DNA matches it firmly. Expanded clones get a size class; other rows say once, few or many, or leave the size out.

>TRBJ1-6|TRBV7-9|.|.
TGTGCCAGCAGTGGGGCAGTCAATTCACCCCTCCACTTT
CASSGAVNSPLHF
>TRBJ1-5|TRBV6-5|TRBD1|.
TGTGCCAGCAGACCGGGACAGGGAGGCCCCCAGCCCCAGCATTTT
CASRPGQGGPQPQHF
>TRBJ1-2|TRBV4-1|.|.
TGCGCCAGCAGCGCCCGGGTGGGGGCGGAAGGCTACACCTTC
CASSARVGAEGYTF
>TRBJ1-6|TRBV10-3|.|.
TGTGCCATCAGTGATAACGGTAGTAATTCACCCCTCCACTTT
CAISDNGSNSPLHF
>TRBJ2-5|TRBV14|TRBD2|.
TGTGCCAGCAGCCAAGGTGGGGGTAGCGGGGGGCATACCCCCAGGACCCAGTACTTC
CASSQGGGSGGHTPRTQYF
>TRBJ1-1|TRBV28|TRBD1|.
TGTGCCAGCAGTAGCGACAGGGGGCGGGGGAACACTGAAGCTTTCTTT
CASSSDRGRGNTEAFF
>TRBJ2-5|TRBV5-1|TRBD2|.
TGCGCCAGCAGCTTTTTCCCCGGCGGACTAGCGTCAGAGACCCAGTACTTC
CASSFFPGGLASETQYF
>TRBJ1-4|TRBV12-3/TRBV12-4|.|few
TGTGCCAGCAGTTTTACCAGTAATGAAAAACTGTTTTTT
CASSFTSNEKLFF
>TRBJ2-7|TRBV20-1|.|.
TGCAGTGCTAGTGATCCCAGGAACTACGAGCAGTACTTC
CSASDPRNYEQYF
>TRBJ1-6|TRBV30|.|.
TGTGCCTACCAAGGGGGTATCCGTTCACCCCTCCACTTT
CAYQGGIRSPLHF
>TRBJ2-1|TRBV9|.|.
TGTGCCAGCAGCGTAGGGGGAGGCCACTACAATGAGCAGTTCTTC
CASSVGGGHYNEQFF
>TRBJ1-3|TRBV19|.|.
TGTGCCAGTAGTATGGGATTGGTGGGGAGCTCTGGAAACACCATATATTTT
CASSMGLVGSSGNTIYF
>TRBJ2-7|TRBV27|TRBD1|.
TGTGCCAGCAGTTTAACAGGGGGCTCTGGGGAGCAGTACTTC
CASSLTGGSGEQYF
>TRBJ2-3|TRBV18|.|.
TGTGCCAGCTCACCAAGACAGGCCTCCACGGATACGCAGTATTTT
CASSPRQASTDTQYF
>TRBJ2-1|TRBV19|.|.
TGTGCCAGTAGTATAAGAGGGAATAATGAGCAGTTCTTC
CASSIRGNNEQFF
>TRBJ2-1|TRBV5-1|TRBD2|.
TGCGCCAGCACCCAGCGGGGACTACACCATGAGCAGTTCTTC
CASTQRGLHHEQFF
>TRBJ2-1|TRBV19|.|.
TGTGCCAGTAGTATACCGGAACGCGGGTACAATGAGCAGTTCTTC
CASSIPERGYNEQFF
>TRBJ2-3|TRBV5-1|TRBD1|.
TGCGCCAGCATAACCGGGACAGGGGGAGATACGCAGTATTTT
CASITGTGGDTQYF
>TRBJ2-2|TRBV7-8|.|.
TGTGCCAGCAGCTTAGAATCCGCAGGGGTGAACACCGGGGAGCTGTTTTTT
CASSLESAGVNTGELFF
>TRBJ1-5|TRBV28|.|.
TGTGCCAGCACCGGGGACTATCAGCCCCAGCATTTT
CASTGDYQPQHF
>TRBJ1-1|TRBV29-1|.|.
TGCAGCTTGAAAAGGGGACACTTGAACACTGAAGCTTTCTTT
CSLKRGHLNTEAFF
>TRBJ1-3|TRBV28|TRBD1|.
TGTGCCAGCAGCCCCTCAGGGGGCCTCGGAAACACCATATATTTT
CASSPSGGLGNTIYF
>TRBJ1-1|TRBV5-1|.|once
TGCGCCAGCAGCTTGTGGGGCAACACTGAAGCTTTCTTT
CASSLWGNTEAFF
>TRBJ1-3|TRBV5-4|TRBD1|.
TGTGCCAGCAGTCAGGGGGCTGGAGGAAACACCATATATTTT
CASSQGAGGNTIYF
>TRBJ1-3|TRBV11-3|.|.
TGTGCCAGCAGCTTATCGGTCCGTCGGGGCTCTGGAAACACCATATATTTT
CASSLSVRRGSGNTIYF
>TRBJ2-1|TRBV29-1|.|.
TGCAGCGTTTACGGGAGTGGGGCCTACAATGAGCAGTTCTTC
CSVYGSGAYNEQFF
>TRBJ2-1|TRBV5-1|.|.
TGCGCCAGCAGCTTGGCCGGTGCTCGGGAAGGTGAGCAGTTCTTC
CASSLAGAREGEQFF
>TRBJ1-2|TRBV2|TRBD1|.
TGTGCCGGAATGACAGGGGATGGCTACACCTTC
CAGMTGDGYTF
>TRBJ2-5|TRBV9|.|once
TGTGCCAGCAGCGTAGGTCCCGGGGGAGAGACCCAGTACTTC
CASSVGPGGETQYF